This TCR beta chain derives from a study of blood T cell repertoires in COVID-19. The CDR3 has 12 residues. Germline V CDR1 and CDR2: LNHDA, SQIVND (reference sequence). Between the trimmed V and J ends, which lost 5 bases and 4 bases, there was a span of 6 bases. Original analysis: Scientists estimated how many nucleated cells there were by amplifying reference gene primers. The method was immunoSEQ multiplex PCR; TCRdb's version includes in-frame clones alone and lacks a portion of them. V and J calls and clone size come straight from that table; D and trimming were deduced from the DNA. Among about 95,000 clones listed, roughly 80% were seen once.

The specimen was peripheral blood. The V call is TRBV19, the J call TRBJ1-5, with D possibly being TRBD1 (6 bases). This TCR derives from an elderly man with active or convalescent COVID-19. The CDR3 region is CASSQGNQPQHF. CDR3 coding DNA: TGTGCCAGTAGTCAGGGGAATCAGCCCCAGCATTTT. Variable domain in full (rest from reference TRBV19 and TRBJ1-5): DGGITQSPKYLFRKEGQNVTLSCEQNLNHDAMYWYRQDPGQGLRLIYYSQIVNDFQKGDIAEGYSVSREKKESFPLTVTSAQKNPTAFYLCASSQGNQPQHFGDGTRLSIL.